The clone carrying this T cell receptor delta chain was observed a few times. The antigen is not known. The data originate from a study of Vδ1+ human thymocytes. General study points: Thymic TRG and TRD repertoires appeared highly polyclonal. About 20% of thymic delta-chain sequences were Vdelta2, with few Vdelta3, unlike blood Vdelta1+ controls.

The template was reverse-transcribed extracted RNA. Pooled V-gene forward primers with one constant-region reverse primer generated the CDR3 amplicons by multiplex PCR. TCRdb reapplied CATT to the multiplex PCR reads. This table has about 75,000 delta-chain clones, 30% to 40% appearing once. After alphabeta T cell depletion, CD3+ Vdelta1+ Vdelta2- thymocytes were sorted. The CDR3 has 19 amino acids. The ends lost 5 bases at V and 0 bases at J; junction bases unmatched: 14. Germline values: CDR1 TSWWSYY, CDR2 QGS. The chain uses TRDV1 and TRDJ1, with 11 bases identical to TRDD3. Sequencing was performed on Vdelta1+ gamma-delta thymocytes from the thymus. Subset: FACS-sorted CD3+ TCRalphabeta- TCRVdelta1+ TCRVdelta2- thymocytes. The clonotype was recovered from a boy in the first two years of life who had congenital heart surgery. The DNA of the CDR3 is TGTGCTCTTGGGCCCCCCGGGCCCTGGGGGATACCCTACACCGATAAACTCATCTTT. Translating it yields CALGPPGPWGIPYTDKLIF.